This T cell receptor beta chain stems from a study of radiotherapy plus CTLA-4 blockade in lung cancer. Study summary: Among patients, approximately 17% showed objective responses, and roughly 31% had disease control.

Repertoires were generated with immunoSEQ multiplex PCR, while TCRdb's copy carries only in-frame clones and drops some. The sample has some 25,000 clones; 70% to 75% are singletons. The source is a human donor with non-small cell lung cancer whose response to radiotherapy plus ipilimumab could not be evaluated. Sequencing used peripheral blood, obtained from a patient treated with radiotherapy plus ipilimumab.

For the CDR3, the DNA is TGTGCCAGCAGACGACAGGTGAACACTGAAGCTTTCTTT. Translating it yields CASRRQVNTEAFF. This rearrangement joins TRBV6-5 to TRBJ1-1, with D tentatively TRBD1 (6 bases). In germline, CDR1 is MNHEY, CDR2 SVGAGI. This CDR3 contains 13 residues. Between the trimmed V and J ends, which lost 6 bases and 0 bases, there was a span of 8 bases.